This T cell receptor (beta chain) came from a study of cytomegalovirus exposure and HLA in healthy donors. The PCR was carried out with 60 Vbeta primers and 13 Jbeta primers. This table comes from immunoSEQ multiplex PCR, and its TCRdb copy is limited to in-frame clones, with some not included. The table has under 150,000 clones, about 82% seen once; the top ten hold about 2%. As to this clone: Its matching antigen is unknown.

Notes on the study in general: Despite most TCR sequences being rare, some public TCRs occurred in many donors.

This CDR3 is 11 amino acids long. In germline, CDR1 is SGHNT, CDR2 YYREEE (reference sequence). The ends were cut back, 0 bases at V and 7 bases at J, with 5 bases in the middle. The receptor's source is a female donor in good health and CMV-seropositive. The V and J genes are TRBV5-4 and TRBJ2-7; D gene uncertain. Specimen: PBMCs. For the CDR3, the DNA is TGTGCCAGCAGCTTGGGGCGGGAGCAGTACTTC. Translating it yields CASSLGREQYF. The full variable domain, with the rest looked up from reference TRBV5-4 and TRBJ2-7, is ETGVTQSPTHLIKTRGQQVTLRCSSQSGHNTVSWYQQALGQGPQFIFQYYREEENGRGNFPPRFSGLQFPNYSSELNVNALELDDSALYLCASSLGREQYFGPGTRLTVT.